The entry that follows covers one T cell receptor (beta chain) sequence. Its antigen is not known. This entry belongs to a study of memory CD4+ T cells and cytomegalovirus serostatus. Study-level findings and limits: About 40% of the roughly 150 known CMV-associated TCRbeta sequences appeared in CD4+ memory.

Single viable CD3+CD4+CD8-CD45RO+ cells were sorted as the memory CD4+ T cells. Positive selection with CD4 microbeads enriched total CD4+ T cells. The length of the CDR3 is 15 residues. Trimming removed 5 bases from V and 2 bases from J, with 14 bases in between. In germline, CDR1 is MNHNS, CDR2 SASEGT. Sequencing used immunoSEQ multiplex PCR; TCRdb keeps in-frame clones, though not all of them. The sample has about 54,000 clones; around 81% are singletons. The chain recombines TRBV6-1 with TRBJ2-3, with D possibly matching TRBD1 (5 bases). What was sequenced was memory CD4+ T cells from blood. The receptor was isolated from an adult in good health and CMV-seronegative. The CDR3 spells CASSPLQGSTDTQYF. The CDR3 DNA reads TGTGCCAGCAGTCCCTTGCAGGGATCCACAGATACGCAGTATTTT.